This T cell receptor (beta chain) was recovered during a study of HIV-infected patients and healthy controls. Whole-study findings and limits: Untreated HIV+ repertoires had roughly threefold fewer distinct CDR3s and lower Shannon diversity than healthy controls. Study cohorts differed slightly in age and sex, but this did not explain diversity differences.

This CDR3 is 17 amino acids long. Trimming cost V 0 bases and J 3 bases; bases outside gene matches: 5. Germline V lookup: CDR1 SGHRS, CDR2 YFSETQ. Around 500 ng RNA was reverse transcribed with alpha and beta constant-region primers. Separate chain-specific third strand synthesis with multiplexing indices produced the alpha and beta libraries. A single primer pair per chain amplified all rearrangements, with per-molecule barcodes. A single record per CDR3 protein comes from TCRdb applying MiXCR to the 5' RACE reads. The sample has some 14,000 distinct CDR3 sequences, roughly 12% seen once. For this clonotype: Antigen unknown.

Follow-up blood was drawn about 14 weeks, roughly three months, after antiretroviral therapy began. Whole blood was used without fractionation, so all unsorted peripheral T cells were included. J is TRBJ2-3 and V is TRBV5-1, with 12 bases fitting TRBD2. This receptor was obtained from an adult with HIV infection. The donor label of this sample is uncertain. Sequences were derived from blood, sampled during antiretroviral therapy. CDR3 coding DNA: TGCGCCAGCAGCTTGGCCCCTAGCGGGAGGGGAACAGATACGCAGTATTTT. It specifies CASSLAPSGRGTDTQYF.